This is a list of T cell receptor beta chains from one sample in a study of graft-versus-host responses after intestinal transplantation. TCRdb keeps only in-frame clones here, not all; method: immunoSEQ multiplex PCR. The table shows tens of thousands of clones, with 80% to 95% occurring only once. These receptors lack a known antigen. Sequencing used unstimulated CD8+ T cells sorted from spleen or lymph node cells, obtained before transplant. These receptors were taken from a human donor who was the organ donor for an intestinal transplant. The CDR3 runs from the conserved cysteine through the conserved F or W. Each record gives: clone size, V gene, D gene, J gene, CDR3 DNA, CDR3 protein. A D gene is named only where the DNA matches it firmly. Not all rows give a size; the values are once, few, many and, for expanded clones, a class.

>NA|TRBV6-5|NA|TRBJ1-2
TGTGCCAGCAGTGGGTGGTTTACGAACTATGGCTACACCTTC
CASSGWFTNYGYTF
>NA|TRBV5-1|TRBD1|TRBJ2-6
TGCGCCAGCAGCTTGGCAGCCGGGACAGGGGGATCTGGGGCCAACGTCCTGACTTTC
CASSLAAGTGGSGANVLTF
>NA|TRBV18|NA|TRBJ2-7
TGTGCCAGCTCACCACCATACGGCTACGAGCAGTACTTC
CASSPPYGYEQYF
>NA|TRBV6-1|NA|TRBJ2-2
TGTGCCACTGGGACGGGGAACACCGGGGAGCTGTTTTTT
CATGTGNTGELFF
>NA|TRBV29-1|NA|TRBJ2-2
TGCAGCGTTGAACCCCGGACAGATTCCACCGGGGAGCTGTTTTTT
CSVEPRTDSTGELFF
>NA|TRBV9|NA|TRBJ2-2
TGTGCCAGCAGCGGGAACACCGGGGAGCTGTTTTTT
CASSGNTGELFF
>NA|TRBV11-2|NA|TRBJ1-3
TGTGCCAGCAGCTTAGATCTACGATCCGGCGGAAACACCATATATTTT
CASSLDLRSGGNTIYF
>NA|TRBV29-1|NA|TRBJ2-5
TGCAGCGTTGGACAGCCCCAAGAGACCCAGTACTTC
CSVGQPQETQYF
>NA|TRBV14|NA|TRBJ2-2
TGTGCCAGCAGCTCCCACCATGAGGGGCGAAGTGTGACCGGGGAGCTGTTTTTT
CASSSHHEGRSVTGELFF
>NA|TRBV5-1|NA|TRBJ2-7
TGCGCCAGCAGCGCCGGGACGGCCACCTACGAGCAGTACTTC
CASSAGTATYEQYF
>few|TRBV19|NA|TRBJ1-1
TGTGCCAGTAGTATCGGGGGCGTGGGCACTGAAGCTTTCTTT
CASSIGGVGTEAFF
>NA|TRBV9|NA|TRBJ2-1
TGTGCCAGCAGCGTCGGTCTCACGGACGAGGGATGGAATGAGCAGTTCTTC
CASSVGLTDEGWNEQFF
>NA|TRBV15|NA|TRBJ1-6
TGTGCCACCAGCAGTCACCGAACAGCTGATTCACCCCTCCACTTT
CATSSHRTADSPLHF
>NA|TRBV7-9|TRBD1|TRBJ2-7
TGTGCCAGCAGCGATCGACAGGGCGAGGACGAGCAGTACTTC
CASSDRQGEDEQYF
>NA|TRBV19|NA|TRBJ1-1
TGTGCCAGTAGTATCGGTCTGGGGGTGAGGGCTGAAGCTTTCTTT
CASSIGLGVRAEAFF
>NA|TRBV25-1|NA|TRBJ2-5
TGTGCCAGCAGTGACGCGGGTCTGGGGACCCAGTACTTC
CASSDAGLGTQYF
>NA|TRBV2|TRBD1|TRBJ2-7
TGTGCCAGCAGTCCCCCCGGGACAGCGTACGAGCAGTACTTC
CASSPPGTAYEQYF
>NA|TRBV7-9|NA|TRBJ2-7
TGTGCCAGCAGCTTTTCCGTAAACTTTTACGAGCAGTACTTC
CASSFSVNFYEQYF
>NA|TRBV5-1|NA|TRBJ1-2
TGCGCCAGCAGCTTGGGACATAGTCAGATCGGCTACACCTTC
CASSLGHSQIGYTF
>NA|TRBV1|NA|TRBJ2-7
TGCACCAGCAGCCAATGGGGACTAGCGGGAGGGCACGAGCAGTACTTC
CTSSQWGLAGGHEQYF
>NA|TRBV5-5|NA|TRBJ2-7
TGTGCCAGCAGTCCGGTAGGCGGGCAGGTCACCTACGAGCAGTACTTC
CASSPVGGQVTYEQYF
>NA|TRBV9|TRBD1|TRBJ2-2
TGTGCCAGCAGCGTCGCCAGGGGGCGGGGCGGGGAGCTGTTTTTT
CASSVARGRGGELFF
>NA|TRBV6-5|NA|TRBJ2-7
TGTGCCAGCAGTGAAGTAGGTGCCTACGAGCAGTACTTC
CASSEVGAYEQYF